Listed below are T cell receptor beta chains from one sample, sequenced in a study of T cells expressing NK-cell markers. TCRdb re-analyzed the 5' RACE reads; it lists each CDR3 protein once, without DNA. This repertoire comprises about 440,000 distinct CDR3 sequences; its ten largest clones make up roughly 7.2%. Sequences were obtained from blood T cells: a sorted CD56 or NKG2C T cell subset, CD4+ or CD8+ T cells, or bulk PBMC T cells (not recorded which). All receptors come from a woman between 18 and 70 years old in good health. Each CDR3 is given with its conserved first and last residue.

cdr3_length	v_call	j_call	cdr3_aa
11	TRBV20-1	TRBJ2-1	CSARDLNEQFF
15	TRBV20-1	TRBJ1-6	CSASPGEGWISPLHF
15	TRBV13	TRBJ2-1	CASSLRAPSYNEQFF
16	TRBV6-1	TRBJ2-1	CASTPRRTSGPNEQFF
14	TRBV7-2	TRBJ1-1	CASRNYGGDTEAFF
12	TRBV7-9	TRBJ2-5	CASSQLQETQYF
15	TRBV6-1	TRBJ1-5	CASSTIRQSNQPQHF
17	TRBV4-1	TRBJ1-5	CASSQDWTGGLGQPQHF
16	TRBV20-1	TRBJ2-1	CSANSGQASSYNEQFF
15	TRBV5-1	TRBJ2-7	CASSLEATSFYEQYF
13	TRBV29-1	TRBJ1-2	CSVPADRSYGYTF
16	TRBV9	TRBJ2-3	CASSVESGARADTQYF
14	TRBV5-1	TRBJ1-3	CASRQQVSGNTIYF
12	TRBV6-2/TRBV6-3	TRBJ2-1	CASTLDNNEQFF
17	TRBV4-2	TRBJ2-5	CASSQDPAGGPGETQYF
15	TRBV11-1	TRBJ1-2	CASRPTGATSYGYTF
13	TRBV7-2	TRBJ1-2	CASSSQGYYGYTF
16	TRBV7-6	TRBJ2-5	CASSHYLRTEQETQYF
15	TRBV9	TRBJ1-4	CASSKQTGNNEKLFF
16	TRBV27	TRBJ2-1	CASSTSAGLAINEQFF
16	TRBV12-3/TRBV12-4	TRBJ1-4	CASSPGAGTANEKLFF
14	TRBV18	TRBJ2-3	CASSPPRPPDTQYF
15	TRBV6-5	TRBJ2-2	CASSSAGTGAGELFF
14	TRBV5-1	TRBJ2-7	CASKVASGNYEQYF
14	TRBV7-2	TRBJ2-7	CASSFPGLAYEQYF
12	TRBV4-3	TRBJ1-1	CASSQAGGEAFF
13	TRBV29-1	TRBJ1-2	CSVEGGTDYGYTF
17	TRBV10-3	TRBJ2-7	CATEDFVRSGVYYEQYF
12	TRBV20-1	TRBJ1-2	CSASSANYGYTF
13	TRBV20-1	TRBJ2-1	CSARDPPLNEQFF
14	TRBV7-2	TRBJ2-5	CASSPYPWGETQYF
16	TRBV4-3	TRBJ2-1	CASSQEGTSSYNEQFF
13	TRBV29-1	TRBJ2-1	CSVEPRAYNEQFF
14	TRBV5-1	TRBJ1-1	CASSFASRNTEAFF
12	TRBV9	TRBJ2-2	CASSLTTGELFF
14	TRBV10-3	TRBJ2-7	CAISETGGPYEQYF
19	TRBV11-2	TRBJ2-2	CASTWRGLGKRGSTGELFF
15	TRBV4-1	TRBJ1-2	CASSEAGTGMSGYTF
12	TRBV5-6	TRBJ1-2	CASSGGRDGYTF
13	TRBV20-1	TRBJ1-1	CSQFGGTNTEAFF
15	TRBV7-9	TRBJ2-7	CAGETDPKYSYEQYF
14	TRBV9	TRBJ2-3	CASSPRDWGDTQYF
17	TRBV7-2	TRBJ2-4	CASSPPGTSGSWYIQYF
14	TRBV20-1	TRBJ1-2	CSAREVGADYGYTF
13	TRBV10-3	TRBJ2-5	CAISGASGETQYF
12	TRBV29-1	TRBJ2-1	CSVEWRGNEQFF